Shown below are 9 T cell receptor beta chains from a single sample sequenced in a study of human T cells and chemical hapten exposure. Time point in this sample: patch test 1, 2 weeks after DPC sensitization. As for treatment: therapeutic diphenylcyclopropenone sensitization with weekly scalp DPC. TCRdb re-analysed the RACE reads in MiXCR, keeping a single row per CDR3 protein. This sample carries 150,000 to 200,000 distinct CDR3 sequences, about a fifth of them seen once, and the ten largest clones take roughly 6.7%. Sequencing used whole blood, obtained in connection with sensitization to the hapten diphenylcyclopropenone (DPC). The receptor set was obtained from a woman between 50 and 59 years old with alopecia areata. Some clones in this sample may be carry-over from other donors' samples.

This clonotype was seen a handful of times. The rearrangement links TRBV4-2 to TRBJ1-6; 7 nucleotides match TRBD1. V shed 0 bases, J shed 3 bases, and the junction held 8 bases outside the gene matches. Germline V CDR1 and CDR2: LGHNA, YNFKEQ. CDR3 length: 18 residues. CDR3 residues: CASSQDGAGTDYNSPLHF. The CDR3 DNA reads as TGTGCCAGCAGCCAAGATGGCGCCGGGACAGACTATAATTCACCCCTCCACTTT.

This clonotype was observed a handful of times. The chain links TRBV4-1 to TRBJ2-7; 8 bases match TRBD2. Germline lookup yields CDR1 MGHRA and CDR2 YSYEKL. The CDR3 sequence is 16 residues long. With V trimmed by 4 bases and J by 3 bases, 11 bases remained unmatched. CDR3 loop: CASSRFSGLGNYEQYF. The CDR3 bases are TGCGCCAGCAGCCGGTTCTCGGGACTAGGAAACTACGAGCAGTACTTC.

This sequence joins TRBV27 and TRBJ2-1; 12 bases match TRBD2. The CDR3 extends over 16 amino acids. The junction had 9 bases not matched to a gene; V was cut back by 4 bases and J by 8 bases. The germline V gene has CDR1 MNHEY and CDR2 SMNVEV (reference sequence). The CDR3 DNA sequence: TGTGCCAGCAGTTCACGACTAGCGGGAGCTTTGTATGAGCAGTTCTTC. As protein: CASSSRLAGALYEQFF.

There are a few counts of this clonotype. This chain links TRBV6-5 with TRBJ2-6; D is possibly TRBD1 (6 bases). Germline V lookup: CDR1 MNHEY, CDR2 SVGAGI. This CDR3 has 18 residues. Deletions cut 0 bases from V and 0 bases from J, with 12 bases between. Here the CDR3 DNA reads TGTGCCAGCAGTTACTCGAGGCAGGGGAGCTCTGGGGCCAACGTCCTGACTTTC. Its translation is CASSYSRQGSSGANVLTF.

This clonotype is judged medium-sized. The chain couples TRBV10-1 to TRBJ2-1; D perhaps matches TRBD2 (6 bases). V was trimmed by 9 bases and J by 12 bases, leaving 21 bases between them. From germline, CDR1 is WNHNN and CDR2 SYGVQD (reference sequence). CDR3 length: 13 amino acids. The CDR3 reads CASSPGDRAGQFF. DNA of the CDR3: TGCGCCAGTTCCCCAGGCGACCGAGCGGGGCAGTTCTTC.

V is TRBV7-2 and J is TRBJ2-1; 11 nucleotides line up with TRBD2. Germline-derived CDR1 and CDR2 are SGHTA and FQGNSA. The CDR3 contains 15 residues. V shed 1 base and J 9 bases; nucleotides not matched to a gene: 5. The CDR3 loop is CASSLVWLAGGEQFF. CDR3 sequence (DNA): TGTGCCAGCAGCTTAGTGTGGCTAGCGGGAGGTGAGCAGTTCTTC.

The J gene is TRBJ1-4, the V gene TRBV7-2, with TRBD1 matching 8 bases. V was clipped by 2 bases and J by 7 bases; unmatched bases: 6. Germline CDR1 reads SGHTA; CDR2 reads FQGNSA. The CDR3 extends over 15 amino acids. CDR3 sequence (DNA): TGTGCCAGCAGCTTACAACCCGGACAGGGTGAAAAACTGTTTTTT. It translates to CASSLQPGQGEKLFF.

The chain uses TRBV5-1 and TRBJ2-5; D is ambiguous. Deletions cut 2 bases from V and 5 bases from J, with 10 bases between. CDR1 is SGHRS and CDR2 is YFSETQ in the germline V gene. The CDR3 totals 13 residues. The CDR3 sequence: CASSFQDGETQYF. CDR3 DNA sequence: TGCGCCAGCAGCTTCCAAGATGGGGAGACCCAGTACTTC.

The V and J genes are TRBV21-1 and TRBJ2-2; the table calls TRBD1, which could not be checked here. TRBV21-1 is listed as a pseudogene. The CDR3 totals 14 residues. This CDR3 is CARLQGKNTGELFF. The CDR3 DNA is TGTGCCAGACTACAGGGGAAGAACACCGGGGAGCTGTTTTTT.